This is a list of T cell receptor beta chains from one sample in a study of cytomegalovirus exposure and HLA in healthy donors. This table comes from immunoSEQ multiplex PCR, and its TCRdb copy is limited to in-frame clones, with some not included. The sample gives more than 110,000 clones, roughly three quarters of which show up once; around 3.7% is in the top ten. The sequenced sample consisted of PBMCs. These receptors came from a man younger than 35 in good health and CMV-seronegative. The CDR3 runs from the conserved cysteine through the conserved F or W. The order of the fields is clone size, D gene, V gene, J gene, CDR3 protein, CDR3 DNA. A D gene is named only where the DNA matches it firmly. Clone sizes are given selectively: once, few, many, or a class where the clone is expanded.

clone size: NA
D gene: NA
V gene: TRBV2
J gene: TRBJ1-5
CDR3 protein: CASSEDSGEIPQHF
CDR3 DNA: TGTGCCAGCAGTGAAGACTCAGGGGAAATTCCCCAGCATTTT

clone size: NA
D gene: NA
V gene: TRBV5-4
J gene: TRBJ1-2
CDR3 protein: CASRSGGPYGYTF
CDR3 DNA: TGTGCCAGCAGATCTGGGGGCCCCTATGGCTACACCTTC

clone size: NA
D gene: TRBD1
V gene: TRBV19
J gene: TRBJ1-5
CDR3 protein: CASSTDRVSNQPQHF
CDR3 DNA: TGTGCCAGTAGTACCGACAGGGTAAGCAATCAGCCCCAGCATTTT

clone size: NA
D gene: TRBD2
V gene: TRBV7-9
J gene: TRBJ2-1
CDR3 protein: CASSKGSGGRHNEQFF
CDR3 DNA: TGTGCCAGCAGCAAAGGGTCGGGAGGGCGGCACAATGAGCAGTTCTTC

clone size: NA
D gene: NA
V gene: TRBV29-1
J gene: TRBJ1-2
CDR3 protein: CSVGTGPNYGYTF
CDR3 DNA: TGCAGCGTTGGAACAGGGCCAAACTATGGCTACACCTTC

clone size: NA
D gene: NA
V gene: TRBV13
J gene: TRBJ2-7
CDR3 protein: CASSTRQADYEQYF
CDR3 DNA: TGTGCCAGCAGCACCAGACAGGCCGACTACGAGCAGTACTTC

clone size: few
D gene: TRBD1
V gene: TRBV27
J gene: TRBJ1-5
CDR3 protein: CASSSRGPRNQPQHF
CDR3 DNA: TGTGCCAGCAGTTCCAGGGGGCCTCGCAATCAGCCCCAGCATTTT

clone size: NA
D gene: NA
V gene: TRBV2
J gene: TRBJ1-4
CDR3 protein: CASSVAGARNEKLFF
CDR3 DNA: TGTGCCAGCAGTGTGGCAGGGGCGAGGAATGAAAAACTGTTTTTT

clone size: few
D gene: NA
V gene: TRBV6-5
J gene: TRBJ1-2
CDR3 protein: CASSYRDRRYGYTF
CDR3 DNA: TGTGCCAGCAGTTACCGAGACAGGCGCTATGGCTACACCTTC

clone size: once
D gene: NA
V gene: TRBV19
J gene: TRBJ1-3
CDR3 protein: CASSRGIDSGNTVYF
CDR3 DNA: TGTGCCAGTAGTAGAGGGATCGACTCTGGAAACACCGTATATTTT

clone size: once
D gene: TRBD1
V gene: TRBV5-1
J gene: TRBJ2-7
CDR3 protein: CASSLGQGAGGYEQYF
CDR3 DNA: TGCGCCAGCAGCTTGGGGCAGGGGGCAGGTGGCTACGAGCAGTACTTC

clone size: many
D gene: NA
V gene: TRBV5-5
J gene: TRBJ1-5
CDR3 protein: CASSLLFGDEQPQHF
CDR3 DNA: TGTGCCAGCAGCCTGCTTTTCGGAGATGAACAGCCCCAGCATTTT

clone size: NA
D gene: TRBD2
V gene: TRBV10-1
J gene: TRBJ2-1
CDR3 protein: CASSARTSGYNEQFF
CDR3 DNA: TGCGCCAGCAGTGCGAGGACTAGCGGATACAATGAGCAGTTCTTC

clone size: NA
D gene: NA
V gene: TRBV5-1
J gene: TRBJ1-5
CDR3 protein: CASSPTAGHNQPQHF
CDR3 DNA: TGCGCCAGCAGCCCGACGGCAGGGCACAATCAGCCCCAGCATTTT

clone size: NA
D gene: NA
V gene: TRBV6-4
J gene: TRBJ1-2
CDR3 protein: CASSLSGGVDGYGYTF
CDR3 DNA: TGTGCCAGCAGCCTCTCGGGGGGGGTAGATGGCTATGGCTACACCTTC

clone size: NA
D gene: TRBD1
V gene: TRBV7-9
J gene: TRBJ1-1
CDR3 protein: CASRPRGRVTEAFF
CDR3 DNA: TGTGCCAGCAGGCCCAGGGGGCGCGTTACTGAAGCTTTCTTT

clone size: NA
D gene: TRBD2
V gene: TRBV7-3
J gene: TRBJ2-1
CDR3 protein: CASSLMSGGLYEQFF
CDR3 DNA: TGTGCCAGCAGCTTAATGAGCGGGGGTTTATATGAGCAGTTCTTC

clone size: NA
D gene: TRBD1
V gene: TRBV9
J gene: TRBJ1-2
CDR3 protein: CASSVDPDRADYGYTF
CDR3 DNA: TGTGCCAGCAGCGTAGATCCGGACAGGGCCGACTATGGCTACACCTTC

clone size: NA
D gene: TRBD2
V gene: TRBV30
J gene: TRBJ2-1
CDR3 protein: CAWSVRSPSGRAHEQFF
CDR3 DNA: TGTGCCTGGAGTGTAAGGAGCCCTAGCGGGAGGGCCCATGAGCAGTTCTTC

clone size: NA
D gene: NA
V gene: TRBV2
J gene: TRBJ2-2
CDR3 protein: CASSERFLGELFF
CDR3 DNA: TGTGCCAGCAGTGAGAGGTTTTTAGGGGAGCTGTTTTTT

clone size: few
D gene: NA
V gene: TRBV2
J gene: TRBJ1-2
CDR3 protein: CASRSQGDYGYTF
CDR3 DNA: TGTGCCAGCAGGAGTCAGGGCGACTATGGCTACACCTTC

clone size: NA
D gene: TRBD1
V gene: TRBV6-1
J gene: TRBJ1-1
CDR3 protein: CASSDTTTPGQGASRTEAFF
CDR3 DNA: TGTGCCAGCAGTGACACGACTACTCCGGGACAGGGGGCGAGTAGGACTGAAGCTTTCTTT

clone size: NA
D gene: NA
V gene: TRBV10-3
J gene: TRBJ2-7
CDR3 protein: CAISESKGAGNEQYF
CDR3 DNA: TGTGCCATCAGTGAGTCGAAGGGGGCGGGAAACGAGCAGTACTTC

clone size: NA
D gene: NA
V gene: TRBV11-3
J gene: TRBJ1-6
CDR3 protein: CASSHGGSPLHF
CDR3 DNA: TGTGCCAGCAGCCACGGGGGTTCACCCCTCCACTTT

clone size: NA
D gene: NA
V gene: TRBV27
J gene: TRBJ1-5
CDR3 protein: CATSPLGQPQHF
CDR3 DNA: TGTGCCACCAGCCCTCTAGGCCAGCCCCAGCATTTT

clone size: NA
D gene: TRBD1
V gene: TRBV28
J gene: TRBJ1-2
CDR3 protein: CASSFGTVSNYGYTF
CDR3 DNA: TGTGCCAGCAGTTTTGGGACAGTTTCTAACTATGGCTACACCTTC

clone size: NA
D gene: NA
V gene: TRBV6-5
J gene: TRBJ1-5
CDR3 protein: CASSSTGPHQPQHF
CDR3 DNA: TGTGCCAGCAGTTCCACAGGACCCCATCAGCCCCAGCATTTT

clone size: NA
D gene: TRBD1
V gene: TRBV9
J gene: TRBJ2-7
CDR3 protein: CASSVGNRDRGGEQYF
CDR3 DNA: TGTGCCAGCAGCGTCGGAAACCGGGACAGGGGGGGCGAGCAGTACTTC

clone size: NA
D gene: TRBD2
V gene: TRBV5-1
J gene: TRBJ2-2
CDR3 protein: CASSLAGLATGTGELFF
CDR3 DNA: TGCGCCAGCAGCTTGGCGGGACTAGCGACGGGCACCGGGGAGCTGTTTTTT

clone size: NA
D gene: NA
V gene: TRBV7-2
J gene: TRBJ2-5
CDR3 protein: CASSLGRQETQYF
CDR3 DNA: TGTGCCAGCAGCTTGGGGCGGCAAGAGACCCAGTACTTC

clone size: once
D gene: NA
V gene: TRBV19
J gene: TRBJ1-5
CDR3 protein: CASSRGGQSNQPQHF
CDR3 DNA: TGTGCCAGTAGTAGGGGGGGCCAGAGCAATCAGCCCCAGCATTTT

clone size: NA
D gene: TRBD1
V gene: TRBV5-1
J gene: TRBJ2-2
CDR3 protein: CASRAGQGIWTGELFF
CDR3 DNA: TGCGCCAGCCGCGCGGGACAGGGGATTTGGACCGGGGAGCTGTTTTTT

clone size: NA
D gene: NA
V gene: TRBV18
J gene: TRBJ1-2
CDR3 protein: CASSPQGANYGYTF
CDR3 DNA: TGTGCCAGCTCACCACAAGGGGCTAACTATGGCTACACCTTC

clone size: few
D gene: TRBD2
V gene: TRBV5-6
J gene: TRBJ2-5
CDR3 protein: CASSLSRGGVGLGETQYF
CDR3 DNA: TGTGCCAGCAGCTTGTCTCGGGGGGGAGTTGGTTTGGGGGAGACCCAGTACTTC

clone size: NA
D gene: TRBD2
V gene: TRBV19
J gene: TRBJ2-3
CDR3 protein: CASSKARRETDTQYF
CDR3 DNA: TGTGCCAGTAGTAAGGCGAGGCGGGAGACAGATACGCAGTATTTT

clone size: NA
D gene: NA
V gene: TRBV6-1
J gene: TRBJ1-4
CDR3 protein: CASSVYQGNEKLFF
CDR3 DNA: TGTGCCAGCAGTGTTTACCAGGGTAATGAAAAACTGTTTTTT

clone size: few
D gene: NA
V gene: TRBV6-1
J gene: TRBJ1-1
CDR3 protein: CASRPRRGNTEAFF
CDR3 DNA: TGTGCCAGCAGGCCTCGCAGGGGGAACACTGAAGCTTTCTTT

clone size: NA
D gene: TRBD2
V gene: TRBV28
J gene: TRBJ2-1
CDR3 protein: CASGGQSTSGRAGNEQFF
CDR3 DNA: TGTGCCAGCGGAGGACAGTCGACTAGCGGGAGGGCCGGGAATGAGCAGTTCTTC

clone size: NA
D gene: TRBD1
V gene: TRBV5-1
J gene: TRBJ1-2
CDR3 protein: CASSLEVRGRDYGYTF
CDR3 DNA: TGCGCCAGCAGCTTGGAGGTAAGGGGGCGAGACTATGGCTACACCTTC

clone size: NA
D gene: TRBD1
V gene: TRBV10-3
J gene: TRBJ2-7
CDR3 protein: CAISVQGARYEQYF
CDR3 DNA: TGTGCCATCAGTGTGCAGGGGGCGCGGTACGAGCAGTACTTC

clone size: NA
D gene: NA
V gene: TRBV4-1
J gene: TRBJ1-2
CDR3 protein: CASTPTGGNYGYTF
CDR3 DNA: TGCGCCAGCACCCCGACAGGTGGGAACTATGGCTACACCTTC

clone size: NA
D gene: TRBD1
V gene: TRBV15
J gene: TRBJ1-3
CDR3 protein: CATSRPGQGAGNTIYF
CDR3 DNA: TGTGCCACCAGCAGACCAGGACAGGGGGCTGGAAACACCATATATTTT

clone size: NA
D gene: NA
V gene: TRBV11-3
J gene: TRBJ1-1
CDR3 protein: CASTTGRGDTEAFF
CDR3 DNA: TGTGCCAGCACCACGGGTCGGGGAGACACTGAAGCTTTCTTT

clone size: NA
D gene: TRBD1
V gene: TRBV9
J gene: TRBJ2-1
CDR3 protein: CASTPTGQGAYNEQFF
CDR3 DNA: TGTGCCAGCACCCCCACCGGACAGGGCGCTTACAATGAGCAGTTCTTC

clone size: NA
D gene: NA
V gene: TRBV14
J gene: TRBJ1-2
CDR3 protein: CASSKKDIYGYTF
CDR3 DNA: TGTGCCAGCAGCAAAAAGGACATCTATGGCTACACCTTC

clone size: NA
D gene: TRBD2
V gene: TRBV7-3
J gene: TRBJ2-7
CDR3 protein: CASSTGAGGPYEQYF
CDR3 DNA: TGTGCCAGCAGTACGGGAGCGGGAGGCCCCTACGAGCAGTACTTC

clone size: once
D gene: NA
V gene: TRBV27
J gene: TRBJ2-3
CDR3 protein: CASSSYRALTDTQYF
CDR3 DNA: TGTGCCAGCAGTTCGTACAGGGCCCTCACAGATACGCAGTATTTT

clone size: NA
D gene: NA
V gene: TRBV4-2
J gene: TRBJ2-3
CDR3 protein: CASSSQAESTDTQYF
CDR3 DNA: TGTGCCAGCAGCTCACAGGCGGAGAGCACAGATACGCAGTATTTT

clone size: NA
D gene: TRBD1
V gene: TRBV19
J gene: TRBJ1-1
CDR3 protein: CASSPGTVITEAFF
CDR3 DNA: TGTGCCAGTAGTCCCGGGACAGTAATCACTGAAGCTTTCTTT

clone size: NA
D gene: NA
V gene: TRBV2
J gene: TRBJ2-3
CDR3 protein: CASTRSSTDTQYF
CDR3 DNA: TGTGCCAGCACGCGCTCTAGCACAGATACGCAGTATTTT

clone size: NA
D gene: TRBD1
V gene: TRBV19
J gene: TRBJ1-6
CDR3 protein: CASSQRGTGSFSYNSPLHF
CDR3 DNA: TGTGCCAGTAGTCAACGCGGGACAGGGAGTTTCTCCTATAATTCACCCCTCCACTTT

clone size: NA
D gene: TRBD1
V gene: TRBV10-3
J gene: TRBJ1-5
CDR3 protein: CAISENTGGSQPQHF
CDR3 DNA: TGTGCCATCAGTGAGAACACAGGGGGAAGTCAGCCCCAGCATTTT

clone size: once
D gene: TRBD2
V gene: TRBV4-1
J gene: TRBJ2-1
CDR3 protein: CASSQWPGTTPYNEQFF
CDR3 DNA: TGCGCCAGCAGCCAATGGCCCGGGACTACCCCCTACAATGAGCAGTTCTTC

clone size: NA
D gene: NA
V gene: TRBV30
J gene: TRBJ2-5
CDR3 protein: CAWSDGAQETQYF
CDR3 DNA: TGTGCCTGGAGTGATGGGGCACAAGAGACCCAGTACTTC

clone size: NA
D gene: TRBD2
V gene: TRBV10-1
J gene: TRBJ2-2
CDR3 protein: CASSEAGTSGNTGELFF
CDR3 DNA: TGCGCCAGCAGTGAGGCCGGGACTAGCGGGAATACCGGGGAGCTGTTTTTT